The present T cell receptor (beta chain) was sequenced within a study of blood T cell repertoires in COVID-19. The V gene's germline CDR1 is KGHSH and CDR2 LQKENI. This CDR3 has 17 amino acids. The V gene end was trimmed by 3 bases and the J gene end by 5 bases; junction bases not matched to a gene: 11. Sequencing used immunoSEQ multiplex PCR; TCRdb keeps in-frame clones, though not all of them. Here the sample spans about 330,000 clones, over 75% being singletons. This TCR derives from a woman younger than 30 who had recovered from COVID-19. The sequenced sample was PBMCs or T cells enriched from blood (not recorded which). The chain combines TRBV18 with TRBJ1-5; 9 bases line up with TRBD1. The CDR3 spells CASSPTGGGVLDQPQHF. The CDR3, as DNA: TGTGCCAGCTCACCGACAGGGGGTGGTGTTCTGGATCAGCCCCAGCATTTT.